Sequencing of this T cell receptor (beta chain) was carried out in a study of T cell changes during pregnancy in multiple sclerosis. Germline V gene sequence: CDR1 LNHDA, CDR2 SQIVND (reference sequence). The CDR3 contains 13 residues. The J segment lost 4 bases and the V segment lost 6 bases, leaving 4 bases of the junction unmatched. Repertoires were generated with immunoSEQ multiplex PCR, while TCRdb's copy carries only in-frame clones and drops some. The sample holds 55,000 to 85,000 clones, about 90% seen once. This receptor was taken from a female donor with multiple sclerosis, enrolled in a pregnancy study. The V call is TRBV19, the J call TRBJ1-2; 8 bases fit TRBD1. The specimen comprised CD4+ T cells from peripheral blood mononuclear cells, sampled after pregnancy. CDR3 in DNA: TGTGCCAGTAGGATCGACAGGGGCTATGGCTACACCTTC. Protein sequence: CASRIDRGYGYTF.